Each of the 27 T cell receptor beta chains below was sequenced from the same sample in a study of blood T cell repertoires in COVID-19. The data were produced by immunoSEQ multiplex PCR, yet TCRdb's version contains in-frame clones alone and is incomplete. The sample holds 150,000 to 200,000 clones, around 83% seen once. Sample: PBMCs or T cells enriched from blood (not recorded which). The receptors stem from a man aged 45-60 years who had recovered from COVID-19.

V usage is TRBV3-1 (or the pseudogene TRBV3-2) and J usage is TRBJ2-5; 9 bases agree with TRBD1. V was clipped by 1 base and J by 5 bases; unmatched bases: 2. Germline V gives CDR1 LGHDT, CDR2 YNNKEL (reference sequence). The CDR3 consists of 14 residues. In DNA form, the CDR3 reads TGTGCCAGCAGCCAAGGACAGGGGGTGGAGACCCAGTACTTC. It translates to CASSQGQGVETQYF.

This clone was recorded only once. This chain links TRBV5-1 with TRBJ1-2; 12 nucleotides align to TRBD1. Germline-derived CDR1 and CDR2 are SGHRS and YFSETQ. This CDR3 is built from 14 residues. Germline trimming cut 4 bases from V and 7 bases from J; bases unmatched to any gene: 5. Here the CDR3 reads CASSTGQGARGYTF. In DNA, the CDR3 is TGCGCCAGCAGCACGGGACAGGGGGCGCGTGGCTACACCTTC.

The J gene is TRBJ1-1, the V gene TRBV28; 7 positions match TRBD1. Per the germline V gene, CDR1 is MDHEN and CDR2 is SYDVKM. V was clipped by 8 bases and J by 6 bases; unmatched bases: 18. The CDR3 is made up of 16 amino acids. In nucleotides, the CDR3 is TGTGCCAGCCAAAAGGGGGCAGGGGAAGGTATGGCTGAAGCTTTCTTT. Translation gives CASQKGAGEGMAEAFF.

The chain recombines TRBV9 with TRBJ2-1, with D possibly TRBD1 on 5 matching bases. Germline V gene sequence: CDR1 SGDLS, CDR2 YYNGEE. Trimming pared 0 bases from V and 8 bases from J, leaving 12 bases between. The CDR3 is made up of 14 amino acids. The CDR3 bases are TGTGCCAGCAGCGTAGCCCAGGGATGGGATGAGCAGTTCTTC. This translates into CASSVAQGWDEQFF.

DNA of the CDR3: TGTGCCAGCAGCGTAGGACAGGGCCTGGATGGCTACACCTTC. Amino acids: CASSVGQGLDGYTF. V usage is TRBV9 and J usage is TRBJ1-2; TRBD1 matches at 7 bases. V shed 0 bases and J 6 bases; nucleotides not matched to a gene: 5. Germline lookup yields CDR1 SGDLS and CDR2 YYNGEE. CDR3 length: 14 residues.

On this clone: Other DNA sequences of this sample code for an identical CDR3. The V call is TRBV10-3, the J call TRBJ1-1; D is perhaps TRBD1 (5 bases). This CDR3 comprises 13 residues. Per germline, CDR1 ENHRY and CDR2 SYGVKD. V gave up 6 bases and J gave up 0 bases, with 8 bases separating them. The CDR3 bases are TGTGCCATCAGAGACAGCATGAACACTGAAGCTTTCTTT. Residues: CAIRDSMNTEAFF.

This chain links TRBV24-1 with TRBJ2-1; 8 nucleotides agree with TRBD1. The CDR3 has 18 residues. V lost 4 bases, J lost 3 bases, and 13 bases stayed unmatched. Germline V lookup: CDR1 KGHDR, CDR2 SFDVKD. The CDR3 protein is CATSDSPSDRGNYNEQFF. DNA for the CDR3: TGTGCCACCAGTGACTCCCCCAGCGACAGGGGAAACTACAATGAGCAGTTCTTC.

The chain carries TRBV12-3 or TRBV12-4 and TRBJ1-1; D ambiguous. V gave up 8 bases and J gave up 7 bases, with 11 bases separating them. There are 11 residues in the CDR3. The CDR3 loop is CASGRLGEAFF. The CDR3 bases are TGTGCCAGCGGGAGGTTGGGTGAAGCTTTCTTT.

This chain connects TRBV3-1 (or the pseudogene TRBV3-2) to TRBJ1-2; D is perhaps TRBD1 (6 bases). Trimming left V 0 bases short and J 5 bases short, with 10 bases between. CDR3 length: 14 amino acids. Per the germline V gene, CDR1 is LGHDT and CDR2 is YNNKEL (reference sequence). The CDR3 DNA reads TGTGCCAGCAGCCAAGATCAGGGGTTTTATGGCTACACCTTC. Protein product: CASSQDQGFYGYTF.

The genes are TRBV3-1 (or the pseudogene TRBV3-2) and TRBJ2-5, with D tentatively TRBD1 (8 bases). The CDR3 has 15 amino acids. The germline V gene encodes CDR1 LGHDT and CDR2 YNNKEL (reference sequence). Trimming stripped 1 base from V and 4 bases from J, with 13 bases between. The CDR3 sequence is CASSQGTGRVETQYF. CDR3 nucleotides: TGTGCCAGCAGCCAAGGGACAGGGAGGGTAGAGACCCAGTACTTC.

Details on this clone: Other DNA sequences in this sample translate to the same CDR3. The chain carries TRBV20-1 and TRBJ2-1, with TRBD2 as a possible D gene (5 bases). Trimming cost V 3 bases and J 7 bases, with 7 bases left between them. This CDR3 region has 11 residues. From germline, CDR1 is DFQATT and CDR2 SNEGSKA (reference sequence). Here the CDR3 reads CSASRGNEQFF. The CDR3 coding sequence is TGCAGTGCTAGCCGCGGGAATGAGCAGTTCTTC.

The V call is TRBV18, the J call TRBJ1-1; a possible D gene is TRBD1 (6 bases). Germline CDR1 KGHSH, CDR2 LQKENI. V lost 4 bases to trimming and J lost 4 bases, with 13 bases between them. The CDR3 is 14 residues long. The CDR3 DNA sequence: TGTGCCAGCTCACAAGGCAGGGGTGGCACTGAAGCTTTCTTT. Translating it yields CASSQGRGGTEAFF. The variable domain in full, with the rest retrieved from reference TRBV18 and TRBJ1-1, is NAGVMQNPRHLVRRRGQEARLRCSPMKGHSHVYWYRQLPEEGLKFMVYLQKENIIDESGMPKERFSAEFPKEGPSILRIQQVVRGDSAAYFCASSQGRGGTEAFFGQGTRLTVV.

This chain connects TRBV6-4 to TRBJ1-4; tentatively, D is TRBD1 (6 bases). Germline CDR1 is MRHNA and CDR2 is SNTAGT. The CDR3 loop spans 17 amino acids. Trimming stripped 3 bases from V and 0 bases from J, with 14 bases between. The CDR3: CASSEHRVGATNEKLFF. CDR3 bases: TGTGCCAGCAGTGAGCACAGGGTGGGGGCAACTAATGAAAAACTGTTTTTT.

The chain recombines TRBV30 with TRBJ1-3; no clear D. Germline V gene lookup returns CDR1 GTSNPN and CDR2 SVGIG (reference sequence). The CDR3 length is 15 residues. Trimming pared 5 bases from V and 4 bases from J, leaving 18 bases between. The CDR3 loop is CAWAGKGVGGNTIYF. CDR3 coding DNA: TGTGCCTGGGCGGGGAAGGGAGTCGGAGGAAACACCATATATTTT.

The chain recombines TRBV2 with TRBJ2-7, with a tentative D call TRBD2 (6 bases). The CDR3 is 12 residues long. Trimming removed 10 bases at V and 5 bases at J, with 15 bases between. Germline CDR1 and CDR2: SNHLY and FYNNEI. The CDR3 reads CATATRGNEQYF. The CDR3 nucleotides read TGTGCCACCGCGACGCGGGGAAACGAGCAGTACTTC.

DNA for the CDR3: TGTGCCAGCAGCCCAACCGCCGGCAGGGGGGAAGAGACCCAGTACTTC. Its translation is CASSPTAGRGEETQYF. This chain links TRBV5-4 with TRBJ2-5, with D possibly being TRBD1 (7 bases). The CDR3 loop spans 16 amino acids. Germline V gives CDR1 SGHNT, CDR2 YYREEE (reference sequence). Trimming took 4 bases from V and 3 from J, leaving 19 bases between them.

This clone appeared a few times. The V call is TRBV19, the J call TRBJ2-7, with 7 nucleotides matching TRBD1. Looked up from germline, CDR1 is LNHDA and CDR2 is SQIVND (reference sequence). The V segment lost 11 bases and the J segment 3 bases; nucleotides outside the gene matches: 13. The CDR3 is 14 amino acids. The CDR3 sequence is CAASFNTGDYEQYF. For the CDR3, the DNA is TGTGCCGCCAGTTTTAATACAGGGGACTACGAGCAGTACTTC.

The chain combines TRBV6-5 with TRBJ1-2; D perhaps matches TRBD1 (6 bases). This CDR3 is 13 amino acids long. V lost 7 bases, J lost 8 bases, and 17 bases lay in between. CDR1 is MNHEY and CDR2 is SVGAGI in the germline V gene. CDR3 sequence reads: CASTEGGAQGYTF. The CDR3 DNA reads as TGTGCCAGCACCGAAGGGGGGGCTCAGGGCTACACCTTC.

V and J are TRBV3-1 (or the pseudogene TRBV3-2) and TRBJ1-2; D unresolved. Germline CDR1 is LGHDT and CDR2 is YNNKEL (reference sequence). V was cut by 2 bases and J by 0 bases, with 16 bases left in between. The CDR3 has 17 amino acids. The CDR3 loop is CASSQNQGYLANYGYTF. In nucleotides, the CDR3 is TGTGCCAGCAGCCAAAACCAAGGCTACCTAGCTAACTATGGCTACACCTTC.

This chain links TRBV2 with TRBJ1-1; D gene uncertain. The germline CDR1 and CDR2 sequences are SNHLY and FYNNEI. Trimming cost V 3 bases and J 6 bases, with 8 bases left between them. The CDR3 runs to 12 residues. The CDR3 DNA is TGTGCCAGCAGTGATCGGTTCGCTGAAGCTTTCTTT. Amino acid sequence: CASSDRFAEAFF.

This rearrangement joins TRBV5-1 to TRBJ2-3; 7 bases line up with TRBD2. V shed 5 bases and J 2 bases; nucleotides not matched to a gene: 5. Germline CDR1 and CDR2: SGHRS and YFSETQ. The CDR3 runs to 14 residues. This CDR3 is CASRERGNTDTQYF. For the CDR3, the DNA is TGCGCCAGCAGGGAGCGGGGAAACACAGATACGCAGTATTTT.

The chain links TRBV5-4 to TRBJ1-2, with 8 positions matching TRBD1. Trimming took 9 bases from V and 4 from J; bases not matched to a gene: 14. The CDR3 sequence is 15 residues long. The germline V gene has CDR1 SGHNT and CDR2 YYREEE (reference sequence). The CDR3 reads CAISSMTGVGYGYTF. CDR3 DNA sequence: TGTGCCATATCTTCAATGACAGGGGTCGGCTATGGCTACACCTTC.

V gene TRBV20-1 combines with J gene TRBJ2-7, with a possible D match to TRBD1 (6 bases). V gave up 3 bases and J gave up 6 bases, with 18 bases separating them. The CDR3 covers 14 residues. CDR1 DFQATT and CDR2 SNEGSKA come from the germline V gene (reference sequence). Written as DNA, the CDR3 is TGCAGTGCTAGTTCTTTAACAGGGTCGGTCGAGCAGTACTTC. Its protein product is CSASSLTGSVEQYF.

The chain uses TRBV7-2 and TRBJ2-7; D is unresolved. The CDR3 covers 14 residues. In germline, CDR1 is SGHTA, CDR2 FQGNSA. Trimming took 3 bases from V and 1 from J, leaving 10 bases between them. Here the CDR3 reads CASSFSLVSYEQYF. DNA for the CDR3: TGTGCCAGCAGCTTCTCACTGGTTTCCTACGAGCAGTACTTC. Together with reference TRBV7-2 and TRBJ2-7, the CDR3 gives the full variable domain: GAGVSQSPSNKVTEKGKDVELRCDPISGHTALYWYRQSLGQGLEFLIYFQGNSAPDKSGLPSDRFSAERTGGSVSTLTIQRTQQEDSAVYLCASSFSLVSYEQYFGPGTRLTVT.

This clone has only one observation. The V and J genes are TRBV6-4 and TRBJ2-1; D perhaps matches TRBD1 (5 bases). CDR3 size: 15 residues. The V gene's germline CDR1 is MRHNA and CDR2 SNTAGT. Trimming took 5 bases from V and 9 from J, leaving 20 bases between them. The CDR3: CASSPSNRYSSEQFF. The CDR3 nucleotides are TGTGCCAGCAGTCCGAGCAACAGGTATTCGAGTGAGCAGTTCTTC.

The rearrangement joins TRBV9 to TRBJ2-7; possible D gene TRBD1, 5 bases. Germline CDR1 reads SGDLS; CDR2 reads YYNGEE. The CDR3 is 15 amino acids. V was clipped by 0 bases and J by 1 base, with 11 bases between them. The DNA of the CDR3 is TGTGCCAGCAGCGTAGAGCAGGGTTCATCCTACGAGCAGTACTTC. The encoded protein is CASSVEQGSSYEQYF.

This clone has just a few counts. V is TRBV6-5 and J is TRBJ2-5; D gene ambiguous. Germline V gene lookup returns CDR1 MNHEY and CDR2 SVGAGI. The V gene lost 7 bases and the J gene lost 5 bases, with 5 bases spanning the gap. There are 10 residues in the CDR3. CDR3 DNA: TGTGCCAGCACCGAGGAGACCCAGTACTTC. Its protein is CASTEETQYF.